What follows is one T cell receptor beta chain and its context. Its antigen remains unidentified. The junction does not match germline at one end; this may be a read error. The PCR had 60 Vbeta and 13 Jbeta primers. Assay: immunoSEQ multiplex PCR; the TCRdb copy retains only in-frame clones and omits some. The table records roughly 190,000 clones, about four fifths of them present only once. This CDR3 is 11 amino acids long. Germline V lookup: CDR1 MDHEN, CDR2 SYDVKM. At sampling all donors were nominally healthy, likely with unrecorded immune exposures. The data stem from a study of cytomegalovirus exposure and HLA in healthy donors. Study results and limitations: In all likelihood, a cluster of highly shared sequence variants was a sequencing artifact. An analysis done earlier found most TCR beta V segments productive about 87% or about 30% of the time.

This sequence was found in a woman in her 50s in good health and CMV-seronegative. The chain recombines TRBV28 with TRBJ1-1; 9 nucleotides match TRBD1. The specimen was PBMCs. The CDR3 protein is CAKDTDRGSFF. In DNA, the CDR3 is TGTGCCAAGGATACGGACAGGGGATCATTTTTT.